This entry features one T cell receptor (beta chain) sequence. This record belongs to a study of blood T cell repertoires in COVID-19. Study as a whole: Samples representing acute and convalescent COVID-19 were sourced from the United States, Italy and Spain. PBMCs, B-cell-depleted T cells, or T cells provided the cDNA or gDNA that made up the material.

Germline V lookup: CDR1 SQVTM, CDR2 ANQGSEA. The CDR3 has 14 residues. Original analysis: By means of reference gene primer amplification, nucleated cell counts were estimated. Sequencing used immunoSEQ multiplex PCR; TCRdb keeps in-frame clones, though not all of them. V, J and clone size are taken as reported in that table, and D and trimming were inferred from the DNA itself. Seen here are about 210,000 clones, around 80% observed once, and the top ten hold about 8.1%. Sequencing was carried out using peripheral blood. J is TRBJ2-7 and V is TRBV29-1; perhaps TRBD1 as D (6 bases). The clonotype originates from a woman aged 50 to 60 with acute or convalescent COVID-19. As DNA, the CDR3 is TGCAGTGTTAATCAAGGACAGCCCGCCTACGAGCAGTACTTC. Translated, it gives CSVNQGQPAYEQYF.